This TCR beta chain was captured by sequencing in a study of shared clonotypes between healthy human individuals. Across the whole study: CD8 memory received one plate per donor, CD8 naive two, CD4 memory three and CD4 naive three.

Positive CCR7 selection of CD45RO-negative cells yielded the naive CD8 cells, and terminally differentiated effector memory CD45RA+ cells were excluded. V was pared by 1 base and J by 4 bases, with 19 bases between. The CDR3 sequence is 17 residues long. Germline V gene lookup returns CDR1 MGHRA and CDR2 YSYEKL. Every immunoSEQ plate was one replicate of a subset's evenly spread DNA. Generated by immunoSEQ multiplex PCR, the TCRdb table keeps only in-frame clones and is missing some. The sample contains about 820,000 clones, around 93% of which appear only once. Sequencing input: naive CD8+ T cells sorted from blood. The chain uses TRBV4-1 and TRBJ1-2; tentative D call: TRBD1 (5 bases). The sequence came from a man aged 25-40 years in good health. The CDR3, as DNA: TGCGCCAGCAGCCAAGCTTGGGAAGGAGGGACTTCCTATGGCTACACCTTC. It encodes CASSQAWEGGTSYGYTF.